Below, 6 T cell receptor beta chains from the same sample are listed, as sequenced in a study of response to subunit inactivated influenza vaccine. TCRdb fed the RT-PCR reads into MiXCR, producing one record per CDR3 protein. The table has more than 400,000 distinct CDR3 sequences, around 7.9% seen once. The material was PBMCs from blood, obtained 23 to 25 months after vaccination. These receptors were collected from a man between 50 and 75 years old who received an inactivated influenza vaccine.

V and J are TRBV20-1 and TRBJ1-1; D not resolved. The CDR3 length is 14 residues. Germline CDR1 DFQATT, CDR2 SNEGSKA (reference sequence). V was cut by 5 bases and J by 5 bases, with 18 bases left in between. As DNA, the CDR3 is TGCAGTGCTTCCCCGTTCGGTCGAGGTACTGAAGCTTTCTTT. Amino acid sequence: CSASPFGRGTEAFF.

The rearrangement links TRBV6-2 or TRBV6-3 to TRBJ1-6; no clear D. Deletions cut 2 bases from V and 9 bases from J, with 8 bases between. This CDR3 comprises 13 residues. CDR1 is MNHEY and CDR2 is SVGEGT in the germline V gene. CDR3 region: CASSYRTFSPLHF. The DNA for the CDR3 is TGTGCCAGCAGTTACCGGACCTTTTCACCCCTCCACTTT.

This clonotype was seen more than once but under ten times. This rearrangement joins TRBV6-2 or TRBV6-3 to TRBJ2-5, with D possibly matching TRBD1 (7 bases). Germline-derived CDR1 and CDR2 are MNHEY and SVGEGT. V lost 6 bases and J lost 5, with 16 bases in between. This CDR3 comprises 14 residues. CDR3 coding DNA: TGTGCCAGCAGAATCGGAGGGACAGTCGAGACCCAGTACTTC. Its protein product is CASRIGGTVETQYF.

This clonotype was picked up a small number of times. The chain couples TRBV6-4 to TRBJ2-1; 9 bases align to TRBD2. The germline V gene encodes CDR1 MRHNA and CDR2 SNTAGT. This CDR3 has 16 residues. The ends lost 4 bases at V and 2 bases at J; junction bases unmatched: 6. This chain's CDR3 is CASSAWAGGPYNEQFF. The CDR3 coding sequence is TGTGCCAGCAGTGCCTGGGCGGGAGGGCCCTACAATGAGCAGTTCTTC.

This clonotype was detected many times. V gene TRBV2 combines with J gene TRBJ2-3; D ambiguous. Trimming pared 9 bases from V and 4 bases from J, leaving 14 bases between. CDR1 and CDR2 (germline): SNHLY, FYNNEI. The CDR3 has 13 residues. The CDR3 bases are TGTGCCAGTTCGACACGACGACCAGATACGCAGTATTTT. Its translation: CASSTRRPDTQYF.

The sample holds many counts of this clonotype. J is TRBJ1-6 and V is TRBV4-2; D ambiguous. CDR3 size: 15 residues. V lost 0 bases to trimming and J lost 7 bases, with 10 bases between them. Germline CDR1 LGHNA, CDR2 YNFKEQ. CDR3 coding DNA: TGTGCCAGCAGCCAAGATGGACCGCGGAATTCACCCCTCCACTTT. Translation gives CASSQDGPRNSPLHF.